The 30 T cell receptor beta chains below all came from one sample that was sequenced in a study of Graves' ophthalmopathy and Graves' hyperthyroidism. The sequenced template was RNA, covering the TCR beta CDR3 region. RT-PCR was first run with HTBI primers, then multiplex PCR in a second round. TCRdb called the multiplex PCR reads again in MiXCR, with one record for every CDR3 protein. The sample gives over 200,000 distinct CDR3 sequences, 25% to 35% of which show up once; 8.5% to 9.5% is in the top ten. Sequencing was carried out using peripheral blood. The source is a man between 45 and 60 years old with Graves' ophthalmopathy.

This clonotype was counted ten times or more. This chain connects TRBV2 to TRBJ1-2; 7 positions match TRBD1. V gave up 4 bases and J gave up 7 bases; unmatched junction bases: 9. CDR1 and CDR2 from the germline V gene are SNHLY and FYNNEI. The CDR3 spans 14 residues. The CDR3 loop is CASSVAGGLRGYTF. CDR3 DNA sequence: TGTGCCAGCAGTGTCGCAGGGGGGTTGCGTGGCTACACCTTC.

This clonotype was picked up many times. The chain joins TRBV9 to TRBJ2-2, with 14 nucleotides matching TRBD2. The germline V gene encodes CDR1 SGDLS and CDR2 YYNGEE. V lost 3 bases, J lost 6 bases, and 4 bases stayed unmatched. The CDR3 sequence is 16 residues long. The CDR3: CASSAGTSGRPGELFF. The CDR3 nucleotides read TGTGCCAGCAGCGCCGGGACTAGCGGGAGACCCGGGGAGCTGTTTTTT.

This clonotype has at least ten counts. V gene TRBV3-1 combines with J gene TRBJ2-5; D perhaps matches TRBD1 (5 bases). Trimming shortened V by 6 bases and J by 5 bases, and 10 bases separated the two germline ends. The V gene's germline CDR1 is LGHDT and CDR2 YNNKEL (reference sequence). This CDR3 has 12 residues. The CDR3 sequence: CASSRQWETQYF. The DNA for the CDR3 is TGTGCCAGCAGTCGACAGTGGGAGACCCAGTACTTC.

This clonotype was detected ten times or more. CDR3: CASSRDPAIAGELFF. The CDR3 coding sequence is TGTGCCAGCAGTCGGGACCCCGCCATCGCCGGGGAGCTGTTTTTT. The chain combines TRBV6-5 with TRBJ2-2; D is possibly TRBD1 or TRBD2 (5 bases each). Germline values: CDR1 MNHEY, CDR2 SVGAGI. With 5 bases removed from V and 6 bases from J, the gap between germline ends came to 16 bases. The CDR3 runs 15 residues.

This clonotype was detected many times. V is TRBV20-1 and J is TRBJ1-1, with TRBD1 matching 8 bases. V lost 4 bases to trimming and J lost 0 bases; unmatched junction nucleotides: 1. The CDR3 extends over 13 amino acids. From germline, CDR1 is DFQATT and CDR2 SNEGSKA (reference sequence). The CDR3 protein is CSANRGMNTEAFF. As DNA, the CDR3 is TGCAGTGCTAACAGGGGGATGAACACTGAAGCTTTCTTT.

This clonotype was recorded many times. The chain has TRBV6-5 and TRBJ1-2, with D possibly matching TRBD1 (5 bases). There are 13 residues in the CDR3. CDR1 is MNHEY and CDR2 is SVGAGI in the germline V gene. V was clipped by 4 bases and J by 5 bases, with 11 bases between them. CDR3 sequence: CASSLTGVYGYTF. CDR3 DNA sequence: TGTGCCAGCAGTTTAACAGGAGTTTATGGCTACACCTTC.

This clonotype came up many times. V is TRBV19 and J is TRBJ2-4; 7 bases fit TRBD1. CDR1 and CDR2 (germline): LNHDA, SQIVND (reference sequence). The CDR3 has 19 amino acids. The V gene end was trimmed by 3 bases and the J gene end by 0 bases; junction bases not matched to a gene: 14. The CDR3 loop is CASSMSPPGTEIAKNIQYF. The CDR3 bases are TGTGCCAGTAGTATGTCCCCCCCGGGGACAGAAATAGCCAAAAACATTCAGTACTTC.

This clonotype was seen a few times. The V and J genes are TRBV27 and TRBJ2-2; D is ambiguous. Germline CDR1 and CDR2: MNHEY and SMNVEV (reference sequence). The CDR3 contains 13 residues. V lost 7 bases, J lost 1 base, and 7 bases lay in between. The CDR3 DNA is TGTGCCAGCATCGAAGGGAACACCGGGGAGCTGTTTTTT. Amino acids: CASIEGNTGELFF.

This clonotype was counted many times. This chain links TRBV27 with TRBJ2-5; D gene unclear. Germline V CDR1 and CDR2: MNHEY, SMNVEV (reference sequence). This CDR3 region has 15 residues. V lost 3 bases to trimming and J lost 3 bases, with 14 bases between them. CDR3 bases: TGTGCCAGCAGTTTGAACGTAGGAGATAAAGAGACCCAGTACTTC. Translated: CASSLNVGDKETQYF.

This chain uses TRBV24-1 with TRBJ2-7; 7 bases match TRBD1. Germline V lookup: CDR1 KGHDR, CDR2 SFDVKD. The length of the CDR3 is 15 residues. V shed 5 bases, J shed 3 bases, and the junction held 9 bases outside the gene matches. CDR3 in amino acids: CATSGPGTEIYEQYF. CDR3 bases: TGTGCCACCAGTGGGCCGGGGACAGAAATCTACGAGCAGTACTTC.

The chain carries TRBV6-2 or TRBV6-3 and TRBJ2-7, with no clear D. V shed 2 bases and J shed 5 bases, with 7 bases lying between them. The CDR3 is 12 amino acids. CDR1 is MNHEY, CDR2 SVGEGT, per germline. The CDR3 reads CASSYSGHEQYF. CDR3 DNA: TGTGCCAGCAGTTACAGTGGTCACGAGCAGTACTTC.

The chain links TRBV10-3 to TRBJ2-7, with 10 nucleotides matching TRBD2. In germline, CDR1 is ENHRY, CDR2 SYGVKD. CDR3 length equals 16 residues. V was pared by 10 bases and J by 4 bases, with 16 bases of the junction left unmatched. Written as DNA, the CDR3 is TGTGCCAGCAGAGAGTCCACTAGCGGGGCTGCGTACGAGCAGTACTTC. As protein: CASRESTSGAAYEQYF.

Regarding this clonotype: The junction does not match germline at one end; this may be a read error. The chain carries TRBV7-9 and TRBJ2-7; 8 bases are a match to TRBD1. CDR3 length equals 10 residues. CDR1 and CDR2 (germline): SEHNR, FQNEAQ (reference sequence). CDR3 in DNA: TGTGCCAGCAGCTCTATGGACAGGGACTTC. This sequence encodes CASSSMDRDF.

This clonotype was counted many times. This chain joins TRBV20-1 and TRBJ2-7, with 8 bases aligning to TRBD2. The CDR3 spans 14 residues. The junction had 7 bases not matched to a gene; V was cut back by 4 bases and J by 2 bases. The germline CDR1 and CDR2 sequences are DFQATT and SNEGSKA (reference sequence). CDR3 coding DNA: TGCAGTGCTATGGAGCGGGAGTCGGCCTACGAGCAGTACTTC. This sequence encodes CSAMERESAYEQYF.

This clonotype was detected many times. The V and J genes are TRBV6-5 and TRBJ2-7, with D perhaps TRBD1 (6 bases). The V end was cut by 7 bases, the J end by 2 bases, with 12 bases between. Germline CDR1 and CDR2: MNHEY and SVGAGI. CDR3 length: 13 amino acids. The CDR3 is CASNLGGTYEQYF. CDR3 in DNA: TGTGCCAGCAACCTAGGGGGAACCTACGAGCAGTACTTC.

There are many counts of this clonotype. V usage is TRBV5-1 and J usage is TRBJ2-4, with 9 bases aligning to TRBD2. CDR1 SGHRS and CDR2 YFSETQ come from the germline V gene. This CDR3 contains 15 residues. V lost 0 bases, J lost 7 bases, and 5 bases stayed unmatched. Written as DNA, the CDR3 is TGCGCCAGCAGCTTGGGGGTAGCGGGAGAGAACATTCAGTACTTC. As protein: CASSLGVAGENIQYF.

This clonotype was recorded at least ten times. The chain uses TRBV27 and TRBJ2-2; 7 positions agree with TRBD2. Unmatched junction bases numbered 7, after V lost 8 bases and J lost 1 base. Germline-derived CDR1 and CDR2 are MNHEY and SMNVEV (reference sequence). The length of the CDR3 is 15 residues. For the CDR3, the DNA is TGTGCCAGCGGGGATGGCGGGGGGAACACCGGGGAGCTGTTTTTT. Translation: CASGDGGGNTGELFF.

The chain couples TRBV7-2 to TRBJ2-5; D is tentatively TRBD1 or TRBD2 (5 bases each). V gave up 2 bases and J gave up 1 base, with 14 bases separating them. The CDR3 loop spans 16 amino acids. Germline CDR1 reads SGHTA; CDR2 reads FQGNSA. This CDR3 is CASSLLGERPQETQYF. CDR3 DNA sequence: TGTGCCAGCAGCTTACTAGGGGAGCGGCCCCAAGAGACCCAGTACTTC. Drawing the rest from reference TRBV7-2 and TRBJ2-5, the complete variable domain is GAGVSQSPSNKVTEKGKDVELRCDPISGHTALYWYRQSLGQGLEFLIYFQGNSAPDKSGLPSDRFSAERTGGSVSTLTIQRTQQEDSAVYLCASSLLGERPQETQYFGPGTRLLVL.

This clonotype was detected ten times or more. This chain connects TRBV6-2 or TRBV6-3 to TRBJ2-5, with D possibly matching TRBD2 (6 bases). V gave up 7 bases and J gave up 7 bases, with 13 bases separating them. CDR3 length: 12 amino acids. The germline gives CDR1 MNHEY, CDR2 SVGEGT. The CDR3 coding sequence is TGTGCCAGCACTTCATGGGGAGGGACCCAGTACTTC. It translates to CASTSWGGTQYF.

This clonotype appeared many times. The V call is TRBV12-3 or TRBV12-4, the J call TRBJ1-1, with 9 bases aligning to TRBD1. V lost 7 bases, J lost 4 bases, and 16 bases stayed unmatched. This CDR3 is built from 17 residues. CDR3 sequence reads: CASTRTDHRGLGTEAFF. The CDR3 region has the DNA TGTGCCAGCACCAGAACGGATCACAGGGGGCTGGGCACTGAAGCTTTCTTT.

This clonotype was recorded at least ten times. The chain couples TRBV6-5 to TRBJ2-5; TRBD1 agrees at 7 bases. The CDR3 is 13 amino acids. V lost 4 bases, J lost 5 bases, and 4 bases stayed unmatched. The germline gives CDR1 MNHEY, CDR2 SVGAGI. The CDR3 here is CASSSQGMETQYF. The CDR3 DNA reads TGTGCCAGCAGTTCACAGGGGATGGAGACCCAGTACTTC.

This clonotype was seen ten or more times. The genes are TRBV5-1 and TRBJ1-1; D not resolved. Germline CDR1 SGHRS, CDR2 YFSETQ. There are 13 residues in the CDR3. Trimming stripped 0 bases from V and 4 bases from J, with 7 bases between. CDR3 nucleotide sequence: TGCGCCAGCAGCTTGGCTCCGGGCACTGAAGCTTTCTTT. It codes for CASSLAPGTEAFF. The full variable domain, in which reference TRBV5-1 and TRBJ1-1 provide the parts outside the CDR3, is KAGVTQTPRYLIKTRGQQVTLSCSPISGHRSVSWYQQTPGQGLQFLFEYFSETQRNKGNFPGRFSGRQFSNSRSEMNVSTLELGDSALYLCASSLAPGTEAFFGQGTRLTVV.

This clonotype has at least ten counts. The chain is built from TRBV4-2 and TRBJ2-7; perhaps TRBD1 as D (5 bases). CDR3 length: 15 residues. V was cut by 0 bases and J by 2 bases, with 11 bases left in between. Germline V gene lookup returns CDR1 LGHNA and CDR2 YNFKEQ. The CDR3 protein is CASSQDGPGPYEQYF. The CDR3 coding sequence is TGTGCCAGCAGCCAAGATGGTCCAGGGCCCTACGAGCAGTACTTC.

This clonotype was seen many times. J is TRBJ1-5 and V is TRBV28; D possibly corresponds to TRBD1 (5 bases). CDR1 MDHEN and CDR2 SYDVKM come from the germline V gene. The CDR3 spans 16 residues. V was clipped by 3 bases and J by 3 bases, with 15 bases between them. The CDR3 DNA reads TGTGCCAGCAGTTTCGAGTTGGGGCTAGACAATCAGCCCCAGCATTTT. This translates into CASSFELGLDNQPQHF. The variable domain in full, completed from reference TRBV28 and TRBJ1-5, reads DVKVTQSSRYLVKRTGEKVFLECVQDMDHENMFWYRQDPGLGLRLIYFSYDVKMKEKGDIPEGYSVSREKKERFSLILESASTNQTSMYLCASSFELGLDNQPQHFGDGTRLSIL.

This clonotype was picked up many times. The gene calls are TRBV5-1 and TRBJ2-2; D gene unclear. The germline gives CDR1 SGHRS, CDR2 YFSETQ. V dropped 7 bases and J dropped 6 bases, with 13 bases sitting between them. There are 13 residues in the CDR3. The DNA of the CDR3 is TGCGCCAGCGCGCCGCCTCTGTCCGGGGAGCTGTTTTTT. It is translated as CASAPPLSGELFF.

This clonotype showed up many times. The chain is built from TRBV6-2 or TRBV6-3 and TRBJ2-7; 7 bases are a match to TRBD1. The ends lost 6 bases at V and 2 bases at J; junction bases unmatched: 16. CDR1 and CDR2 from the germline V gene are MNHEY and SVGEGT. This CDR3 comprises 17 residues. CDR3: CASRPRRTRTGAYEQYF. DNA for the CDR3: TGTGCCAGCAGACCTCGGCGCACGCGGACAGGCGCCTACGAGCAGTACTTC.

This clonotype was detected ten times or more. The chain joins TRBV10-3 to TRBJ2-2; D gene ambiguous. The CDR3 is 16 residues long. V was trimmed by 0 bases and J by 5 bases, leaving 13 bases between them. Germline assignment: CDR1 ENHRY and CDR2 SYGVKD. Written as DNA, the CDR3 is TGTGCCATCAGTGAGTCGTTCGGGCCAGGTACCGGGGAGCTGTTTTTT. As protein: CAISESFGPGTGELFF.

The CDR3 protein is CASSQVGQGAREPQHF. CDR3 bases: TGTGCCAGCAGCCAAGTGGGGCAGGGGGCAAGGGAGCCCCAGCATTTT. This chain links TRBV6-2 or TRBV6-3 with TRBJ1-5; 8 bases match TRBD1. Trimming took 6 bases from V and 8 from J; bases not matched to a gene: 15. The germline gives CDR1 MNHEY, CDR2 SVGEGT. The CDR3 sequence is 16 residues long.

This clonotype was counted many times. The chain links TRBV28 to TRBJ2-7; D unclear. Germline CDR1 MDHEN, CDR2 SYDVKM. There are 13 residues in the CDR3. Trimming removed 2 bases from V and 1 base from J, with 6 bases in between. CDR3 loop: CASSLKPSYEQYF. The CDR3 coding sequence is TGTGCCAGCAGTTTAAAGCCTTCCTACGAGCAGTACTTC.

This clonotype appeared many times. V gene TRBV20-1 combines with J gene TRBJ2-5; no reliable D call. The V end lost 0 bases, the J end lost 5 bases, and 13 bases lay between the germline ends. In germline, CDR1 is DFQATT, CDR2 SNEGSKA (reference sequence). The CDR3 is 14 amino acids. CDR3 protein: CSARDVQGWETQYF. The CDR3 DNA sequence: TGCAGTGCTAGAGATGTACAAGGGTGGGAGACCCAGTACTTC.